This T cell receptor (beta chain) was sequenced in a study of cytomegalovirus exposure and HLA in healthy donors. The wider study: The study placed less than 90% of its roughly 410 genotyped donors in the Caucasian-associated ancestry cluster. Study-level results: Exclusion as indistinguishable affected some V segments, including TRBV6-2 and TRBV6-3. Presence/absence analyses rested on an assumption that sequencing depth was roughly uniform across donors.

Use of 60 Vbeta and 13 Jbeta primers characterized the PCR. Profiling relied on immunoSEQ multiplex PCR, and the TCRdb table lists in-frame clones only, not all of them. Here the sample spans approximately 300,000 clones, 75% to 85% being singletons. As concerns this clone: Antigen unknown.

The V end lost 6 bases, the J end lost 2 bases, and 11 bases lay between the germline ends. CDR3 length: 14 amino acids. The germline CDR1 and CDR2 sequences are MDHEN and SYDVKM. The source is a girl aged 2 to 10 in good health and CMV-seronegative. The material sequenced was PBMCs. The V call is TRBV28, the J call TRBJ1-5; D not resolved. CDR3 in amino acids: CASSYRFRNQPQHF. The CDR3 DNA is TGTGCCAGCAGCTACAGATTTCGCAATCAGCCCCAGCATTTT. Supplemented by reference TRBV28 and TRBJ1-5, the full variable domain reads DVKVTQSSRYLVKRTGEKVFLECVQDMDHENMFWYRQDPGLGLRLIYFSYDVKMKEKGDIPEGYSVSREKKERFSLILESASTNQTSMYLCASSYRFRNQPQHFGDGTRLSIL.